This T cell receptor (beta chain) was recovered during a study of T cells after posttransplantation cyclophosphamide. The ends were cut back, 6 bases at V and 3 bases at J, with 23 bases in the middle. Germline V CDR1 and CDR2: MDHEN, SYDVKM. The length of the CDR3 is 17 residues. TCRdb keeps only in-frame clones here, not all; method: immunoSEQ multiplex PCR. Here the sample spans 31,000 or so clones, about nine tenths being singletons. Cells defined as naive were viable CD3+CD4+ or CD3+CD8+ and CCR7+CD45RA+CD45RO-CD95-CD27+CD28+. The chain couples TRBV28 to TRBJ1-2, with a weak D call TRBD1 (5 bases). This clonotype was sampled from a woman aged 55-75 years in good health, CMV-negative, and a related stem cell transplant donor. The sample was naive CD4+ T cells sorted from PBMCs. The CDR3 bases are TGTGCCAGCAGCCCCGGGGGGAGGGCCTCCACCCACTATGGCTACACCTTC. This codes for CASSPGGRASTHYGYTF.